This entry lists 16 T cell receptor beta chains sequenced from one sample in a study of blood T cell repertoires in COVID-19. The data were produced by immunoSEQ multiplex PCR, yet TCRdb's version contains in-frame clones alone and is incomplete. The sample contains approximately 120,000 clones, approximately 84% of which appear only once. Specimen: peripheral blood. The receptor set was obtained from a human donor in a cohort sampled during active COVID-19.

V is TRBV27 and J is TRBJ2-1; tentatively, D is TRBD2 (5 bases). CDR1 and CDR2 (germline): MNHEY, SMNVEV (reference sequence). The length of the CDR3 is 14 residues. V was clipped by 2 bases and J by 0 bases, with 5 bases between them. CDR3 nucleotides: TGTGCCAGCAGTTTAACTAGCTCCTACAATGAGCAGTTCTTC. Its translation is CASSLTSSYNEQFF.

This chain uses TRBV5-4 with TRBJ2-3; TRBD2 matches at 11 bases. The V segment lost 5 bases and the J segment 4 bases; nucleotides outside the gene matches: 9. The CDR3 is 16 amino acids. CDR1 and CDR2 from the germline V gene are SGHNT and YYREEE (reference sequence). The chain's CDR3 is CASSTLLSGGADTQYF. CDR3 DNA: TGTGCCAGCAGTACACTCCTTAGCGGGGGGGCAGATACGCAGTATTTT.

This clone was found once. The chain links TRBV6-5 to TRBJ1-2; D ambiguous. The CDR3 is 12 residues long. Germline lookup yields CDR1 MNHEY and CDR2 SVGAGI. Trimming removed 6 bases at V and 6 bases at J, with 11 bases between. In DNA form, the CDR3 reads TGTGCCAGCAGAGGAGGGATTGATGGCTACACCTTC. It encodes CASRGGIDGYTF.

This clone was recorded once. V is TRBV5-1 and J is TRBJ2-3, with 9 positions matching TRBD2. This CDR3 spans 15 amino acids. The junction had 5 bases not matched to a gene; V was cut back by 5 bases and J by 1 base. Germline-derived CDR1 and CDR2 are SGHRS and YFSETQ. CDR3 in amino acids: CASRSLAGGTDTQYF. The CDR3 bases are TGCGCCAGCAGGTCATTAGCGGGGGGCACAGATACGCAGTATTTT.

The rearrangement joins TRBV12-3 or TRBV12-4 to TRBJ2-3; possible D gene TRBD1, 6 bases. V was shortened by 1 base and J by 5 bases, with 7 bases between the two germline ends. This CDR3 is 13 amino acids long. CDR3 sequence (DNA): TGTGCCAGCAGTTTAGAAGGGGGAGATACGCAGTATTTT. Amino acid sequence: CASSLEGGDTQYF.

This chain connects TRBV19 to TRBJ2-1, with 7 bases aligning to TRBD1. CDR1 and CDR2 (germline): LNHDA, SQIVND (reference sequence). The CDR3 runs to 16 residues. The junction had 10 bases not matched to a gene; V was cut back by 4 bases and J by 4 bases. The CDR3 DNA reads TGTGCCAGTAGTACAACTCACAGGGGTTCTTACAATGAGCAGTTCTTC. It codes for CASSTTHRGSYNEQFF.

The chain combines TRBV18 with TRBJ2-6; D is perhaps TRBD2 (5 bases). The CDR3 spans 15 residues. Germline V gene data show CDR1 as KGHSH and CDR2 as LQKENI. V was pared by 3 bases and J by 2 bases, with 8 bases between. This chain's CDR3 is CASSPGVTGANVLTF. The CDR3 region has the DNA TGTGCCAGCTCACCCGGGGTGACTGGGGCCAACGTCCTGACTTTC.

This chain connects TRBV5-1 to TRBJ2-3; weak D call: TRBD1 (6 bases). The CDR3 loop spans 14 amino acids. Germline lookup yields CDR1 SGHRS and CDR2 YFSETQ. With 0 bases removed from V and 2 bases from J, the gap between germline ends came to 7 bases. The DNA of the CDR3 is TGCGCCAGCAGCTTGGGACAGGACACAGATACGCAGTATTTT. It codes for CASSLGQDTDTQYF. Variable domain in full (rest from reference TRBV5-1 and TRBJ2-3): KAGVTQTPRYLIKTRGQQVTLSCSPISGHRSVSWYQQTPGQGLQFLFEYFSETQRNKGNFPGRFSGRQFSNSRSEMNVSTLELGDSALYLCASSLGQDTDTQYFGPGTRLTVL.

The CDR3 protein is CASSIGGQFNSPLHF. The DNA of the CDR3 is TGTGCCAGTAGTATAGGAGGGCAGTTCAACTCACCCCTCCACTTT. The chain recombines TRBV19 with TRBJ1-6; D is undetermined. V was pared by 1 base and J by 10 bases, with 14 bases between. This CDR3 is 15 amino acids long. The germline CDR1 and CDR2 sequences are LNHDA and SQIVND (reference sequence).

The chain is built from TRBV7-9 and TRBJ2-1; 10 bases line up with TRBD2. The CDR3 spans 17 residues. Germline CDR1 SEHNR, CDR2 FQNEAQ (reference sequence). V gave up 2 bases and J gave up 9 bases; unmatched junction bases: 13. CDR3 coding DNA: TGTGCCAGCAGCTTAACAGCTCCTAGCGGGGGTGAGGGTGAGCAGTTCTTC. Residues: CASSLTAPSGGEGEQFF.

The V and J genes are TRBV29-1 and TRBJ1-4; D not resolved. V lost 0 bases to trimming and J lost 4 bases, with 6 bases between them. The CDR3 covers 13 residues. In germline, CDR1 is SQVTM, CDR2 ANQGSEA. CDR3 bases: TGCAGCGTTGAAGATGGCAGTAATGAAAAACTGTTTTTT. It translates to CSVEDGSNEKLFF.

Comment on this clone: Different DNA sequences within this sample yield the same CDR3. For the CDR3, the DNA is TGTGCCAGCAGTAACAACAGGGGGAGAGCTTTCTTT. It yields the protein CASSNNRGRAFF. The J gene is TRBJ1-1, the V gene TRBV25-1, with 8 bases identical to TRBD1. Germline CDR1 reads MGHDK; CDR2 reads SYGVNS. Trimming removed 5 bases from V and 10 bases from J; junction bases left unmatched: 6. CDR3 size: 12 residues.

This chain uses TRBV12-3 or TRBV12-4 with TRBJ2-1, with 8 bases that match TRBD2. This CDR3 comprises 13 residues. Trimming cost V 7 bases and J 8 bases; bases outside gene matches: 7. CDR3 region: CASNPSGLYEQFF. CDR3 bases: TGTGCCAGCAACCCTAGCGGGTTATATGAGCAGTTCTTC.

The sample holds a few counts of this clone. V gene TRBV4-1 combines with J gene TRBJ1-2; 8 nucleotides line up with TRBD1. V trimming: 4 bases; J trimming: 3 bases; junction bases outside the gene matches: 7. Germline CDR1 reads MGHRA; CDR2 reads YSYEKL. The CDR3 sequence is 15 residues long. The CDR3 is CASSLGTGAYYGYTF. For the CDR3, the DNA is TGCGCCAGCAGCCTCGGGACAGGAGCTTACTATGGCTACACCTTC.

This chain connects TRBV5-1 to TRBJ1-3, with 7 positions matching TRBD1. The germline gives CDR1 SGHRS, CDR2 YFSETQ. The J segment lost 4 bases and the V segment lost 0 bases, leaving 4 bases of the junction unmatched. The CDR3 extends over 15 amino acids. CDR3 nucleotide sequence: TGCGCCAGCAGCTTGGAGGGGGCACAGGGAAACACCATATATTTT. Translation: CASSLEGAQGNTIYF.

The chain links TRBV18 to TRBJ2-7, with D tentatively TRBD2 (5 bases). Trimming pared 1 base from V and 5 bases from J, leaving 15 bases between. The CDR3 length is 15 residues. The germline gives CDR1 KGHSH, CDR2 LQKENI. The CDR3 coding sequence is TGTGCCAGCTCACCACTCCGCGGGCGGCTCAACGAGCAGTACTTC. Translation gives CASSPLRGRLNEQYF.